This is a list of T cell receptor beta chains from one sample in a study of PD-1 blockade in classical Hodgkin lymphoma. Using immunoSEQ multiplex PCR, the repertoire was profiled, and TCRdb retains in-frame clones only, with some absent. The sample lists roughly 100,000 clones, approximately 89% seen once, with around 20% in the top ten. The sample consisted of peripheral blood mononuclear cells (PBMCs), taken before the fourth cycle of nivolumab. Receptors were obtained from a human donor with classical Hodgkin lymphoma. Each CDR3 is given with its conserved first and last residue. A D gene is named only where the DNA matches it firmly. Not every row has a clone size; where given, it reads once, few, many or a size class.

TRBV29-1	TRBJ1-4	15	TRBD1	NA	CSVVLLDRDYEKLFF	TGCAGCGTTGTTTTGCTTGACAGGGACTATGAAAAACTGTTTTTT
TRBV4-2	TRBJ1-2	15	NA	NA	CASSQAPGPNYGYTF	TGTGCCAGCAGCCAAGCTCCAGGGCCTAACTATGGCTACACCTTC
TRBV2	TRBJ1-3	15	NA	NA	CASRVDTNSGNTIYF	TGTGCCAGCAGAGTGGACACCAACTCTGGAAACACCATATATTTT
TRBV15	TRBJ2-7	12	NA	once	CATSRDTQMYHF	TGTGCCACCAGCAGAGATACCCAAATGTACCACTTC
TRBV5-6	TRBJ2-5	16	TRBD1	NA	CASSAARLGQQETQYF	TGTGCCAGCAGCGCAGCCCGTTTGGGACAGCAAGAGACCCAGTACTTC
TRBV4-3	TRBJ2-3	17	NA	NA	CASSQAFTSSKGDTQYF	TGCGCCAGCAGCCAAGCCTTTACTTCCTCGAAGGGAGATACGCAGTATTTT
TRBV9	TRBJ2-7	15	TRBD1	NA	CASSPADRQGEEQYF	TGTGCCAGCAGCCCCGCCGACCGACAGGGAGAAGAGCAGTACTTC
TRBV6-5	TRBJ1-2	13	NA	NA	CASSYGVGYGYTF	TGTGCCAGCAGTTACGGAGTAGGGTATGGCTACACCTTC
TRBV2	TRBJ1-2	12	NA	NA	CVSSDFGDGYTF	TGTGTCAGCAGTGATTTCGGGGATGGCTACACCTTC
TRBV12-5	TRBJ1-2	17	NA	NA	CASGLSQQVPSNYGYTF	TGTGCTAGTGGTTTGTCCCAACAGGTTCCATCTAACTATGGCTACACCTTC
TRBV15	TRBJ2-2	19	TRBD1	NA	CATSRVEYRGVANTGELFF	TGTGCCACCAGCAGAGTTGAGTACAGGGGGGTCGCGAACACCGGGGAGCTGTTTTTT
TRBV19	TRBJ1-5	16	NA	once	CASRTATGEGDQPQHF	TGTGCCAGTAGGACCGCGACGGGGGAGGGGGATCAGCCCCAGCATTTT
TRBV27	TRBJ2-7	13	NA	NA	CASSLTGPYEQYF	TGTGCCAGCAGTTTAACAGGGCCCTACGAGCAGTACTTC
TRBV6-6	TRBJ2-7	15	NA	NA	CASSYWAGESYEQYF	TGTGCCAGCAGTTATTGGGCAGGGGAATCCTACGAGCAGTACTTC
TRBV19	TRBJ1-5	17	TRBD1	NA	CASSPRRQGAGNQPQHF	TGTGCCAGTAGTCCCCGAAGACAGGGGGCCGGGAATCAGCCCCAGCATTTT
TRBV18	TRBJ1-1	17	NA	NA	CASSPTGGRVRDTEAFF	TGTGCCAGCTCACCAACGGGCGGCAGGGTTAGGGACACTGAAGCTTTCTTT
TRBV19	TRBJ1-3	16	NA	NA	CASSLLRTESGNTIYF	TGTGCCAGTAGTCTTCTCCGGACGGAATCTGGAAACACCATATATTTT
TRBV25-1	TRBJ1-2	12	NA	few	CASSDPFYGYTF	TGTGCCAGCAGTGATCCCTTCTATGGCTACACCTTC
TRBV6-4	TRBJ1-1	13	TRBD1	NA	CASSDRENTEAFF	TGTGCCAGTTCAGACAGGGAGAACACTGAAGCTTTCTTT
TRBV19	TRBJ1-3	14	NA	NA	CASRSPRSGNTIYF	TGTGCCAGTAGGAGCCCCAGGTCTGGAAACACCATATATTTT
TRBV19	TRBJ1-4	15	TRBD1	NA	CASSIEVDRGEKLFF	TGTGCCAGTAGTATAGAGGTCGACAGGGGAGAAAAACTGTTTTTT
TRBV27	TRBJ2-7	15	TRBD2	NA	CASSPWTSGNYEQYF	TGTGCCAGCAGTCCCTGGACTAGCGGGAACTACGAGCAGTACTTC
TRBV4-3	TRBJ2-1	15	NA	NA	CASSQGPQIPDEQFF	TGCGCCAGCAGCCAAGGGCCCCAGATTCCCGATGAGCAGTTCTTC
TRBV27	TRBJ1-1	12	NA	NA	CASRTGNTEAFF	TGTGCCAGCCGCACGGGGAACACTGAAGCTTTCTTT
TRBV5-1	TRBJ2-5	15	TRBD2	NA	CASSLPAGGSETQYF	TGCGCCAGCAGCCTGCCAGCGGGAGGGTCGGAGACCCAGTACTTC
TRBV7-9	TRBJ2-7	14	TRBD2	NA	CASSSLAGEHEQYF	TGTGCCAGCAGCTCCCTAGCGGGAGAACACGAGCAGTACTTC
TRBV6-4	TRBJ2-2	16	TRBD2	NA	CASSVRGEGLTGELFF	TGTGCCAGCAGTGTGCGGGGGGAGGGGCTCACCGGGGAGCTGTTTTTT
TRBV12-5	TRBJ1-5	13	NA	NA	CASGLTRGQPQHF	TGTGCTAGTGGTCTAACCAGAGGTCAGCCCCAGCATTTT
TRBV18	TRBJ2-7	15	NA	NA	CASSPGIGSDYEQYF	TGTGCCAGCTCACCAGGGATTGGCTCGGACTACGAGCAGTACTTC
TRBV5-4	TRBJ2-7	15	TRBD1	NA	CASSSMTGGSYEQYF	TGTGCCAGCAGCTCCATGACAGGGGGCTCCTACGAGCAGTACTTC
TRBV18	TRBJ1-5	16	TRBD1	NA	CASSPRLGQPNQPQHF	TGTGCCAGCTCACCACGGTTGGGACAGCCCAATCAGCCCCAGCATTTT
TRBV7-9	TRBJ2-1	14	NA	NA	CASSPPSVGNEQFF	TGTGCCAGCAGCCCTCCTAGCGTGGGCAATGAGCAGTTCTTC
TRBV4-3	TRBJ2-1	13	TRBD2	NA	CASSLGLADEQFF	TGCGCCAGCAGCCTGGGACTAGCCGATGAGCAGTTCTTC
TRBV10-3	TRBJ1-1	14	NA	NA	CAASLMGSNTEAFF	TGTGCCGCAAGCCTGATGGGATCGAACACTGAAGCTTTCTTT
TRBV28	TRBJ1-1	11	NA	few	CASTLNTEAFF	TGTGCCAGCACCCTGAACACTGAAGCTTTCTTT
TRBV5-6	TRBJ1-1	15	NA	NA	CASSKAGNMNTEAFF	TGTGCCAGCAGCAAAGCGGGGAATATGAACACTGAAGCTTTCTTT
TRBV7-9	TRBJ2-2	15	NA	NA	CASSLEGANTGELFF	TGTGCCAGCAGCTTAGAAGGGGCGAACACCGGGGAGCTGTTTTTT
TRBV4-1	TRBJ2-5	20	TRBD2	once	CASSLGPLAGGPILQETQYF	TGCGCCAGCAGCCTCGGCCCTTTAGCGGGAGGGCCGATTCTTCAAGAGACCCAGTACTTC
TRBV5-1	TRBJ1-2	13	TRBD1	NA	CASSMRQGQGYTF	TGCGCCAGCAGCATGAGACAGGGTCAGGGCTACACCTTC
TRBV6-1	TRBJ1-1	13	NA	NA	CASSDTGRAEAFF	TGTGCCAGCAGTGATACAGGAAGGGCTGAAGCTTTCTTT
TRBV25-1	TRBJ1-4	14	NA	NA	CASSEPRANEKLFF	TGTGCCAGCAGTGAACCCAGGGCTAATGAAAAACTGTTTTTT
TRBV10-1	TRBJ2-7	14	NA	once	CASSDWTQPYEQYF	TGCGCCAGCAGTGACTGGACACAGCCCTACGAGCAGTACTTC
TRBV6-4	TRBJ2-3	14	NA	few	CASSDSMEADTQYF	TGTGCCAGCAGTGACTCTATGGAGGCAGATACGCAGTATTTT
TRBV5-1	TRBJ2-5	16	NA	NA	CASSLAPTGQQETQYF	TGCGCCAGCAGCTTGGCCCCGACGGGCCAGCAAGAGACCCAGTACTTC
TRBV7-2	TRBJ1-1	12	NA	NA	CASSYVTGEAFF	TGTGCCAGCAGCTACGTAACGGGTGAAGCTTTCTTT
TRBV7-4	TRBJ2-7	19	TRBD2	NA	CASSFCVRLAGFSSYEQYF	TGTGCCAGCAGCTTTTGCGTCCGCCTAGCGGGATTTAGCTCCTACGAGCAGTACTTC
TRBV11-3	TRBJ2-1	16	NA	NA	CASSPAGVQGYNEQFF	TGTGCCAGCAGCCCAGCGGGCGTCCAGGGCTACAATGAGCAGTTCTTC
TRBV2	TRBJ2-2	14	NA	NA	CASRGTANTGELFF	TGTGCCAGCAGGGGGACGGCGAACACCGGGGAGCTGTTTTTT
TRBV6-5	TRBJ1-1	15	NA	NA	CASSYSNWGGTEAFF	TGTGCCAGCAGTTACTCGAATTGGGGGGGTACTGAAGCTTTCTTT
TRBV5-4	TRBJ2-1	15	TRBD1	NA	CASSHRDREYNEQFF	TGTGCCAGCAGCCACCGGGACAGGGAATACAATGAGCAGTTCTTC
TRBV14	TRBJ1-3	19	TRBD1	once	CASSQVGRTGSHSGNTIYF	TGTGCCAGCAGCCAAGTCGGAAGGACAGGGTCGCACTCTGGAAACACCATATATTTT
TRBV28	TRBJ2-1	15	TRBD2	NA	CASSLASGEDNEQFF	TGTGCCAGCAGTCTCGCGAGCGGGGAGGACAATGAGCAGTTCTTC
TRBV6-1	TRBJ2-7	11	NA	NA	CASSEAGEQYF	TGTGCCAGCAGTGAAGCGGGCGAGCAGTACTTC
TRBV4-3	TRBJ2-7	16	TRBD1	NA	CASSQATGGIPYEQYF	TGCGCCAGCAGCCAGGCTACAGGGGGGATCCCCTACGAGCAGTACTTC
TRBV27	TRBJ2-1	16	TRBD2	NA	CASSRGVGAPYNEQFF	TGTGCCAGCAGCCGGGGGGTGGGAGCTCCCTACAATGAGCAGTTCTTC